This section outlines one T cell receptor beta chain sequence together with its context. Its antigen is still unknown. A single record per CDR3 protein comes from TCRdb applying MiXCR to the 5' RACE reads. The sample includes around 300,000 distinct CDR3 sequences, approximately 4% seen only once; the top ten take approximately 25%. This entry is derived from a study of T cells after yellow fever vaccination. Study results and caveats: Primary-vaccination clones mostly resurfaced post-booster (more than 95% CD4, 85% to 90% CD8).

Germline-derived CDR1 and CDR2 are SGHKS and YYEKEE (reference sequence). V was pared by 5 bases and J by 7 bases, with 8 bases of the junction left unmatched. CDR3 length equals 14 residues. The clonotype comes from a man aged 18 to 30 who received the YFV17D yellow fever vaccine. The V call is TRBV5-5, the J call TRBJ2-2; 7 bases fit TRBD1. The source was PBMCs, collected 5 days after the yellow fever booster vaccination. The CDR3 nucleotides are TGTGCCAGCAGGGGACAGACCGCAGGCGGGGAGCTGTTTTTT. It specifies CASRGQTAGGELFF.